Listed here is a single T cell receptor beta chain. The antigen is unknown. Collection occurred without any documented infections or immune events in donors. Per the germline V gene, CDR1 is SGHVS and CDR2 is FQNEAQ. This CDR3 spans 17 amino acids. V shed 5 bases and J 4 bases; nucleotides not matched to a gene: 11. This specimen belongs to a study of identifying expanded T cells in peripheral blood. Study findings and constraints: Differentially abundant clones: 0.95 to 1.5 between replicates, 15 to 17 at roughly 13 days, 19 to 20 at four.

Produced via immunoSEQ multiplex PCR; TCRdb's table is partial and in-frame only. The repertoire consists of roughly 86,000 clones, with 85% occurring once and the leading ten covering just under 4.5%. This chain joins TRBV7-8 and TRBJ2-5, with 12 bases identical to TRBD1. This sequence was found in a person aged 18-70 years in good health. The sample comprised blood. The CDR3 DNA reads TGTGCCAGCAGCCGGATCCGGGACAGGGGGCCGGGAGAGACCCAGTACTTC. Protein product: CASSRIRDRGPGETQYF.